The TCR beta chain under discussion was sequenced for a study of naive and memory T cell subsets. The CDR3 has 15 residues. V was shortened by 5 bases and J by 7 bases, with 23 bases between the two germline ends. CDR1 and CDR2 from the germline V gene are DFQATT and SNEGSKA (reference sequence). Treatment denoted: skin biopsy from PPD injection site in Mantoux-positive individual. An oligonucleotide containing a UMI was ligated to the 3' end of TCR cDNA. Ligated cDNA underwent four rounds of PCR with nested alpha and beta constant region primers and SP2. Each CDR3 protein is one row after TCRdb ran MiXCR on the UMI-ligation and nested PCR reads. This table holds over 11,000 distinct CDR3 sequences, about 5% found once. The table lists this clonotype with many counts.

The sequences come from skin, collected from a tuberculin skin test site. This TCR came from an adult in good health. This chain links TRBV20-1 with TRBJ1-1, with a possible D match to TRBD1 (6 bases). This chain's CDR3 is CSALSIKQGHNEAFF. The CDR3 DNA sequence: TGCAGTGCTCTTTCCATAAAACAGGGTCATAATGAAGCTTTCTTT.